This entry is about one T cell receptor (beta chain). The record originates from a study of blood T cells in healthy people across ages. A second PCR, run for about 7 to 11 cycles, used a sample-barcoded 5' primer plus a J-beta primer mix. TCRdb fed the 5' RACE reads into MiXCR, producing one record per CDR3 protein. The top ten clones hold roughly 13% of a sample with 650,000 to 1,000,000 distinct CDR3 sequences, under 40% of them seen once. CDR1 and CDR2 (germline): DFQATT, SNEGSKA (reference sequence). The CDR3 runs to 14 residues. V trimming: 2 bases; J trimming: 11 bases; junction bases outside the gene matches: 13.

The J gene is TRBJ2-5, the V gene TRBV20-1, with 8 bases matching TRBD1. The sequencing sample was made of blood. The receptor was derived from a young man in good health. The CDR3 DNA reads TGCAGTGCTAGATGGACAGGGTCGGTGAATGAGCAGTACTTC. This sequence encodes CSARWTGSVNEQYF.